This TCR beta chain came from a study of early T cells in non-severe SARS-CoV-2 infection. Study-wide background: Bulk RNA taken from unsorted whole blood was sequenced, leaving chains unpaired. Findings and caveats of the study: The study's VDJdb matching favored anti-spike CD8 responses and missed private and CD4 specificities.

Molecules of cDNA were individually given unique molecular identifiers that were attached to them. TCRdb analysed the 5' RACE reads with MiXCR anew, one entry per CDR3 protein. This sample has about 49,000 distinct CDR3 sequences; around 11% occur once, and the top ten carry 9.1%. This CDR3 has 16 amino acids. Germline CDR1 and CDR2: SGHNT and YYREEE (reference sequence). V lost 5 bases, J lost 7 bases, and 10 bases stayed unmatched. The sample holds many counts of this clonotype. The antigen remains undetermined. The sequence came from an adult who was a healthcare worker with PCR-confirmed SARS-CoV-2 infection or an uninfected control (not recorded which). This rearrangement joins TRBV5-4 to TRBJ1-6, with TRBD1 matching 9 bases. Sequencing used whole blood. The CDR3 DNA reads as TGTGCCAGCAGAATGGGGACAGGGCGTCGGAATTCACCCCTCCACTTT. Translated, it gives CASRMGTGRRNSPLHF.